This T cell receptor (beta chain) was profiled in a study of blood T cell repertoires in COVID-19. Whole-study context: Nucleic acid was either cDNA or gDNA, and it came from T cells, B-cell-depleted T cells, or PBMCs.

Only in-frame clones appear in the TCRdb table, and some are missing; sequencing was by immunoSEQ multiplex PCR. This table has roughly 32,000 clones, approximately 86% appearing once. V lost 3 bases to trimming and J lost 3 bases; unmatched junction nucleotides: 10. Germline-derived CDR1 and CDR2 are LNHNV and YYDKDF (reference sequence). This CDR3 has 17 amino acids. This clone was counted a few times. This TCR was recovered from a woman older than 75 with active or convalescent COVID-19. Sequencing was carried out using peripheral blood. The V and J genes are TRBV15 and TRBJ2-3; 9 bases align to TRBD2. CDR3 bases: TGTGCCACCAGCAGTAGCGGGAGAAACCGAGGGACAGATACGCAGTATTTT. The encoded protein is CATSSSGRNRGTDTQYF. The full variable domain, rest sourced from reference TRBV15 and TRBJ2-3, is DAMVIQNPRYQVTQFGKPVTLSCSQTLNHNVMYWYQQKSSQAPKLLFHYYDKDFNNEADTPDNFQSRRPNTSFCFLDIRSPGLGDTAMYLCATSSSGRNRGTDTQYFGPGTRLTVL.